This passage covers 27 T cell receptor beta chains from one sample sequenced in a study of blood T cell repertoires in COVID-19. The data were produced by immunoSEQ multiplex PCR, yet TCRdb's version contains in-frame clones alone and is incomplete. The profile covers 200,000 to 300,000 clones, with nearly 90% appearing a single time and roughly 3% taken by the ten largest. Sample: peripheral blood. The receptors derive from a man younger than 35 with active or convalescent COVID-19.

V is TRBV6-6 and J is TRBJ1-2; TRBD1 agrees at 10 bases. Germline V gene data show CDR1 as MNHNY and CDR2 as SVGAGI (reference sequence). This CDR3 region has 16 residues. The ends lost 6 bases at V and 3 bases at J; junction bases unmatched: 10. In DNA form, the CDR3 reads TGTGCCAGCAGACAAGTCCCGGGACAGGGGTACTATGGCTACACCTTC. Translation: CASRQVPGQGYYGYTF.

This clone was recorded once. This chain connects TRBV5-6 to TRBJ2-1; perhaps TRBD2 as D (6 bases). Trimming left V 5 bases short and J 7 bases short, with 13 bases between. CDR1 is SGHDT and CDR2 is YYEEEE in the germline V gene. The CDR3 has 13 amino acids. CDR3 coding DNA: TGTGCCAGCAGTTACCCTGGGGGGAATGAGCAGTTCTTC. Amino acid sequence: CASSYPGGNEQFF.

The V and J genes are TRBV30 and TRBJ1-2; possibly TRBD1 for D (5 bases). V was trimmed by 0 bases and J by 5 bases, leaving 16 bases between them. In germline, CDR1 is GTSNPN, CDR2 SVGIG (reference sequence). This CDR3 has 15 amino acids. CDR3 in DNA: TGTGCCTGGAGTGTTGGGCGGCCCCAGGGTTATGGCTACACCTTC. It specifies CAWSVGRPQGYGYTF.

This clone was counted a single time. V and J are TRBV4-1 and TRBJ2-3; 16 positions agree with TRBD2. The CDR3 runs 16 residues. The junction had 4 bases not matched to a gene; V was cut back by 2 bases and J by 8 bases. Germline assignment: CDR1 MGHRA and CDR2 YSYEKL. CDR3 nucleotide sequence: TGCGCCAGCAGCCAACAGGGACTAGCGGGAGGGCCTACGCAGTATTTT. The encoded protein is CASSQQGLAGGPTQYF.

CDR3 sequence reads: CASSLGGGVNAEAFF. Written as DNA, the CDR3 is TGTGCCAGCAGTTTAGGCGGCGGGGTAAACGCTGAAGCTTTCTTT. This chain joins TRBV28 and TRBJ1-1; no reliable D call. V lost 2 bases, J lost 6 bases, and 16 bases lay in between. The germline V gene encodes CDR1 MDHEN and CDR2 SYDVKM. The CDR3 runs to 15 residues.

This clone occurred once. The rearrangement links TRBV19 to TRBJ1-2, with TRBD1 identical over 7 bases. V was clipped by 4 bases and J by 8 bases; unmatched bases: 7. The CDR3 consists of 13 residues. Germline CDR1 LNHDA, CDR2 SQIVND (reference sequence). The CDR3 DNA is TGTGCCAGTAGTAGCCGACAGGGTGGAGGCTACACCTTC. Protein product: CASSSRQGGGYTF.

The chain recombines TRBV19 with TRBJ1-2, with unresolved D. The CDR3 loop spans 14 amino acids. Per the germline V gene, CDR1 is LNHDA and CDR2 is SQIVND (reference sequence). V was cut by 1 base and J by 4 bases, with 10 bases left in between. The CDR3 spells CASSIVGEAYGYTF. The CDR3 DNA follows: TGTGCCAGTAGTATAGTAGGAGAGGCCTATGGCTACACCTTC.

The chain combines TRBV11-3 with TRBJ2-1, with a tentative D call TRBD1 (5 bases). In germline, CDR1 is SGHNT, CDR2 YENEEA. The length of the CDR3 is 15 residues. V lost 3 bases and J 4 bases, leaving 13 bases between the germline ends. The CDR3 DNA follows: TGTGCCAGCAGCTTGGGCAGGGCGGAATACAATGAGCAGTTCTTC. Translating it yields CASSLGRAEYNEQFF.

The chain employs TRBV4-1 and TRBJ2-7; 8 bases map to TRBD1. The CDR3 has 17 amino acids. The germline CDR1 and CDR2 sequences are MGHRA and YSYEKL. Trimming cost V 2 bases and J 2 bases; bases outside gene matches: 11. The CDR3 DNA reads TGCGCCAGCAGCCAAATACTCGGGACAGGTTTTCCCTACGAGCAGTACTTC. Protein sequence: CASSQILGTGFPYEQYF.

The CDR3 nucleotides are TGTGCCAGCAGCTATTGGACAGGCTCTATACTTAATTCACCCCTCCACTTT. It encodes CASSYWTGSILNSPLHF. The chain joins TRBV7-9 to TRBJ1-6, with 7 bases aligning to TRBD1. Trimming at V came to 4 bases and at J to 6 bases, leaving 12 bases not matched to a gene. Germline CDR1 and CDR2: SEHNR and FQNEAQ (reference sequence). This CDR3 is built from 17 residues.

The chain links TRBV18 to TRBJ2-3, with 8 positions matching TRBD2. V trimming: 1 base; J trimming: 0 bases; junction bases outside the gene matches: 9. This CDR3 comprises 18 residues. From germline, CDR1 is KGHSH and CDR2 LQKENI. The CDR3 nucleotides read TGTGCCAGCTCACCACGCCCATTACTAGCGGAGAGCACAGATACGCAGTATTTT. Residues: CASSPRPLLAESTDTQYF.

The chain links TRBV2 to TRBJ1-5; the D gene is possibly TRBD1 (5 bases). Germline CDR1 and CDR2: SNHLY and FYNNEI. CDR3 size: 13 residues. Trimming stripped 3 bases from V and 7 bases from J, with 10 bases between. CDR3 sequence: CASSDWGGQPQHF. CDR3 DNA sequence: TGTGCCAGCAGTGACTGGGGCGGCCAGCCCCAGCATTTT. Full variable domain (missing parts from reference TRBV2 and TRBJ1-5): EPEVTQTPSHQVTQMGQEVILRCVPISNHLYFYWYRQILGQKVEFLVSFYNNEISEKSEIFDDQFSVERPDGSNFTLKIRSTKLEDSAMYFCASSDWGGQPQHFGDGTRLSIL.

Here the CDR3 DNA reads TGTGCCAGCAGCTTAGATGCCGGGACTAGCGGGAGTAGCGAGCAGTACTTC. It yields the protein CASSLDAGTSGSSEQYF. The V call is TRBV11-3, the J call TRBJ2-7, with 14 positions matching TRBD2. Trimming at V came to 0 bases and at J to 6 bases, leaving 7 bases not matched to a gene. CDR3 size: 17 residues. Germline CDR1 reads SGHNT; CDR2 reads YENEEA.

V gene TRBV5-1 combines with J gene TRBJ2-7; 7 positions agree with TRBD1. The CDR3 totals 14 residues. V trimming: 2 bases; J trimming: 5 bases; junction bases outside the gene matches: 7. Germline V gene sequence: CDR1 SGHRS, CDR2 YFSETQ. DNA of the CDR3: TGCGCCAGCAGCTTTTCGGGGCAGGGGGACGAGCAGTACTTC. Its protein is CASSFSGQGDEQYF.

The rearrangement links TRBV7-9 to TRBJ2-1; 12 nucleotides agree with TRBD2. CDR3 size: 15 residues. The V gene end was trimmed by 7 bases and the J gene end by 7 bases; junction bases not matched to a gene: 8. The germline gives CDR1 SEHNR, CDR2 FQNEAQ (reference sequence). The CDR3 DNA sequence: TGTGCCAGCATCAGGGGGCTAGCGGGAGGGAATGAGCAGTTCTTC. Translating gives CASIRGLAGGNEQFF.

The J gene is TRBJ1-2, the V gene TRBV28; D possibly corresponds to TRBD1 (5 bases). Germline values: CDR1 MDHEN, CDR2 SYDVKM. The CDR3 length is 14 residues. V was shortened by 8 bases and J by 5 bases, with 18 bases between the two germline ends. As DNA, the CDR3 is TGTGCCAGCGCCCGGGGGAGACATGGTTATGGCTACACCTTC. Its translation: CASARGRHGYGYTF.

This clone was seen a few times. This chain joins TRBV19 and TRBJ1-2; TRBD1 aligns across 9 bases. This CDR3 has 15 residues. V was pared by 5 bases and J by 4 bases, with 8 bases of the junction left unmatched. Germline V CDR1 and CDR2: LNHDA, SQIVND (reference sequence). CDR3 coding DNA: TGTGCCAGTAGTCTGACAGGGGGGGCGACCTATGGCTACACCTTC. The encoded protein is CASSLTGGATYGYTF. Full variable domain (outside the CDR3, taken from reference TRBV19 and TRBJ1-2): DGGITQSPKYLFRKEGQNVTLSCEQNLNHDAMYWYRQDPGQGLRLIYYSQIVNDFQKGDIAEGYSVSREKKESFPLTVTSAQKNPTAFYLCASSLTGGATYGYTFGSGTRLTVV.

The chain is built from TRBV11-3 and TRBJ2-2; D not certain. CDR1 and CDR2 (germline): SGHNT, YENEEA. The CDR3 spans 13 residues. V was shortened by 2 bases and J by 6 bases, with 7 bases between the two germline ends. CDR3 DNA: TGTGCCAGCAGCTTAATTTCGGCCGGGGAGCTGTTTTTT. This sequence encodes CASSLISAGELFF. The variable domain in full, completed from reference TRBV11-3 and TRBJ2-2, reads EAGVVQSPRYKIIEKKQPVAFWCNPISGHNTLYWYLQNLGQGPELLIRYENEEAVDDSQLPKDRFSAERLKGVDSTLKIQPAELGDSAVYLCASSLISAGELFFGEGSRLTVL.

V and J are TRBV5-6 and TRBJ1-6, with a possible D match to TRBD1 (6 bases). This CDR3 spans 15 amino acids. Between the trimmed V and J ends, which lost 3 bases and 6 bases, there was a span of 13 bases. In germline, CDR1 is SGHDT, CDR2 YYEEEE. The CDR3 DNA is TGTGCCAGCAGCTCTACTGACAGGCGTAATTCACCCCTCCACTTT. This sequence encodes CASSSTDRRNSPLHF.

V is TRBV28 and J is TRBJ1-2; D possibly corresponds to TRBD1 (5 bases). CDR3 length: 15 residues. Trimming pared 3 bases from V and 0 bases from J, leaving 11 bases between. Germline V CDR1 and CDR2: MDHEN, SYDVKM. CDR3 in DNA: TGTGCCAGCAGTTTGTCGGGGGTAGCTAACTATGGCTACACCTTC. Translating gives CASSLSGVANYGYTF.

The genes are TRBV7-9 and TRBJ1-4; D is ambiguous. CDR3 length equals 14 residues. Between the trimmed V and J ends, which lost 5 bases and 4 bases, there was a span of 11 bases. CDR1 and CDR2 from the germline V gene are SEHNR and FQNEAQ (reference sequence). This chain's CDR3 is CASSGYSINEKLFF. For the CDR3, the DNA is TGTGCCAGCAGCGGTTACAGTATTAATGAAAAACTGTTTTTT.

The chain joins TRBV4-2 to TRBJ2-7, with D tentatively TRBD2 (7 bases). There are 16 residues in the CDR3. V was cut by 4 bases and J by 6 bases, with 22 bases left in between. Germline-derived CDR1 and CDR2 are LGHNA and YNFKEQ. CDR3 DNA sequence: TGTGCCAGCAGCCGGGAGTACGGGGGCCCGGGGGGCGAGCAGTACTTC. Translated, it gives CASSREYGGPGGEQYF.

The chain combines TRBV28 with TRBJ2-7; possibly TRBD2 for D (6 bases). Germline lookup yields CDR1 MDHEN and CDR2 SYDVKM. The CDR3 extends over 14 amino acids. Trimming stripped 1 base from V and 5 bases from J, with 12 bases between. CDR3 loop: CASSLSGSRDEQYF. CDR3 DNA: TGTGCCAGCAGTTTATCCGGGAGTCGGGACGAGCAGTACTTC. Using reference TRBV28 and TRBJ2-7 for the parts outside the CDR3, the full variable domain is DVKVTQSSRYLVKRTGEKVFLECVQDMDHENMFWYRQDPGLGLRLIYFSYDVKMKEKGDIPEGYSVSREKKERFSLILESASTNQTSMYLCASSLSGSRDEQYFGPGTRLTVT.

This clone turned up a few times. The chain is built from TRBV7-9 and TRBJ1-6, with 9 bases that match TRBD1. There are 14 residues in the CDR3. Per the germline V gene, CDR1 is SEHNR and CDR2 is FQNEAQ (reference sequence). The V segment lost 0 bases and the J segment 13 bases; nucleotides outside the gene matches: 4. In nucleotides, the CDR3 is TGTGCCAGCAGCTTAGCTGGGACAGGGTTGCCCCTCCACTTT. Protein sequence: CASSLAGTGLPLHF. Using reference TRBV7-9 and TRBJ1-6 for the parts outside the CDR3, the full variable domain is DTGVSQNPRHKITKRGQNVTFRCDPISEHNRLYWYRQTLGQGPEFLTYFQNEAQLEKSRLLSDRFSAERPKGSFSTLEIQRTEQGDSAMYLCASSLAGTGLPLHFGNGTRLTVT.

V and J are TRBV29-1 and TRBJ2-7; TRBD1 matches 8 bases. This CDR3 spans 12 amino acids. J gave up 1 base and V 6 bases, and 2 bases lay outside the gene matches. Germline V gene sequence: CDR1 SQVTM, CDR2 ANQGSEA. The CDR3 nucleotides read TGCAGCGTCGGACAGGGTTCCTACGAGCAGTACTTC. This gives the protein CSVGQGSYEQYF.

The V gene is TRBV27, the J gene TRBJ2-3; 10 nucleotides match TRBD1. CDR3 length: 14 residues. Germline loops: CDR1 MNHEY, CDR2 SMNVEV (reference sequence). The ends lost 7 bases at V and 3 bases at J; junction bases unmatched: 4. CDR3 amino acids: CASTRGQGTDTQYF. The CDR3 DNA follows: TGTGCCAGCACGAGGGGACAGGGGACAGATACGCAGTATTTT.

CDR3 amino acids: CASSPPMDSEAFF. The CDR3 DNA reads as TGTGCCAGCTCACCACCTATGGACAGCGAAGCTTTCTTT. The chain is built from TRBV18 and TRBJ1-1; weak D call: TRBD1 (6 bases). Trimming stripped 0 bases from V and 8 bases from J, with 10 bases between. Germline V gene lookup returns CDR1 KGHSH and CDR2 LQKENI. The length of the CDR3 is 13 residues.